The clone carrying this T cell receptor beta chain was detected ten times or more. The antigen is not known. This specimen belongs to a study of Graves' ophthalmopathy and Graves' hyperthyroidism. Study outcomes and limitations: Built on 13 signatures, a model told ophthalmopathy apart from stable hyperthyroidism with about 85% sensitivity and over 80% specificity. Most clonotypes expanded in thyroid above 0.001 frequency were present in blood too.

The authors amplified TCR beta CDR3 regions, and they did so from RNA transcripts for repertoire sequencing. An initial RT-PCR round employing HTBI primers preceded a second-round multiplex PCR. TCRdb re-analysed the multiplex PCR reads in MiXCR, keeping a single row per CDR3 protein. This table holds 580,000 or so distinct CDR3 sequences, 35% to 45% found once. Patients were left out if they had other autoimmune diseases, uncontrolled infections, pregnancy or lactation. It was on clinical symptoms, serum thyroxine, TRAb, thyroid ultrasound and orbital computed tomography that diagnosis relied. Germline V gene lookup returns CDR1 SGHDN and CDR2 FVKESK. The CDR3 spans 17 residues. V lost 1 base and J lost 0, with 10 bases in between.

The receptor was derived from an adult man with Graves' hyperthyroidism. V and J are TRBV14 and TRBJ1-6, with D hard to call. The sequenced sample was peripheral blood or thyroid tissue (not recorded which). The CDR3 region has the DNA TGTGCCAGCAGCCAAGGCTTCGTGAGCTCCTATAATTCACCCCTCCACTTT. It codes for CASSQGFVSSYNSPLHF.